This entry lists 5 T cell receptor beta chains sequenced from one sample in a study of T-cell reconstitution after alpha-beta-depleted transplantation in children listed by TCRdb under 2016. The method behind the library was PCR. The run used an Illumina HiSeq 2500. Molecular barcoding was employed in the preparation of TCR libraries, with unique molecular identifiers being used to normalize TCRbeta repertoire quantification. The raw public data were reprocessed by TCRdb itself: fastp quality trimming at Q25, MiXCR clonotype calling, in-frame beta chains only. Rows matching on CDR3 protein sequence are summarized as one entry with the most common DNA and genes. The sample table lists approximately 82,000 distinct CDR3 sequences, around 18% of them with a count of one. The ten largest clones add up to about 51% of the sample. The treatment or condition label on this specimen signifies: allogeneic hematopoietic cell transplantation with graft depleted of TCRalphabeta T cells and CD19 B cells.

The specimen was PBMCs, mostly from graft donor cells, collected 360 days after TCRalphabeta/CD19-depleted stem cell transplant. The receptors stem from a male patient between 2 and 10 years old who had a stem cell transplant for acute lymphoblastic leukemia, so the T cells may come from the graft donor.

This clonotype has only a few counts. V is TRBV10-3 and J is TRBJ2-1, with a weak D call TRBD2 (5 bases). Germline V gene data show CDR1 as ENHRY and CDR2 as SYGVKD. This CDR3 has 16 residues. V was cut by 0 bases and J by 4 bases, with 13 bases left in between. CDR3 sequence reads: CAISESLARIYNEQFF. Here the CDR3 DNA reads TGTGCCATCAGTGAGTCGTTAGCGAGAATTTACAATGAGCAGTTCTTC.

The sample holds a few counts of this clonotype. Written as DNA, the CDR3 is TGTGCCAGCAGCCCGGTTAAAGGGCGGTACACCGGGGAGCTGTTTTTT. Encoded protein: CASSPVKGRYTGELFF. This chain uses TRBV11-1 with TRBJ2-2, with unresolved D. Germline V gene lookup returns CDR1 SGHAT and CDR2 FQDESV (reference sequence). V was trimmed by 5 bases and J by 3 bases, leaving 16 bases between them. CDR3 length: 16 amino acids.

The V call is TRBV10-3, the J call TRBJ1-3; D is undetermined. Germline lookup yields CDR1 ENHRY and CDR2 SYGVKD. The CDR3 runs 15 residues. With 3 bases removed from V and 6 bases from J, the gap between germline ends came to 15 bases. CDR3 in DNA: TGTGCCATCAGTGACCCCTGGACTCACCCAAACACCATATATTTT. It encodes CAISDPWTHPNTIYF.

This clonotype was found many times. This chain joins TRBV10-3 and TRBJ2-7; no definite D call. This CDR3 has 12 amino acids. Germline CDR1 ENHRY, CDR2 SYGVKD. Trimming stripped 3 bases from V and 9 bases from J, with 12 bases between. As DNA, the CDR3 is TGTGCCATCAGTGAACGGCGGACCGTGCAGTACTTC. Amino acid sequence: CAISERRTVQYF.

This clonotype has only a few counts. The CDR3 coding sequence is TGCGCCAGCAGCCCTGGTATACAATGGGCTGAAGCTTTCTTT. Translating it yields CASSPGIQWAEAFF. The chain uses TRBV4-1 and TRBJ1-1; D is ambiguous. CDR3 length: 14 residues. Germline lookup yields CDR1 MGHRA and CDR2 YSYEKL. V was cut by 4 bases and J by 6 bases, with 15 bases left in between.